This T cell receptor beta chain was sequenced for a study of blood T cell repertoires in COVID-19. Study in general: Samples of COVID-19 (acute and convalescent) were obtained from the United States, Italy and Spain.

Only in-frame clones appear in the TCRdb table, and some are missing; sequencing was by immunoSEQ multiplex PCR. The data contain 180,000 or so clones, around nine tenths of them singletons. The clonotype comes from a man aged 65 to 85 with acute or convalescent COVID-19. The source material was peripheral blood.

The CDR3 region is CASSKTPSGDPYEQYF. The CDR3 DNA sequence: TGTGCCAGCAGCAAGACTCCTAGCGGAGATCCCTACGAGCAGTACTTC. The chain has TRBV27 and TRBJ2-7; 7 nucleotides align to TRBD2. Germline V gene data show CDR1 as MNHEY and CDR2 as SMNVEV (reference sequence). The V gene end was trimmed by 6 bases and the J gene end by 2 bases; junction bases not matched to a gene: 13. CDR3 size: 16 residues.